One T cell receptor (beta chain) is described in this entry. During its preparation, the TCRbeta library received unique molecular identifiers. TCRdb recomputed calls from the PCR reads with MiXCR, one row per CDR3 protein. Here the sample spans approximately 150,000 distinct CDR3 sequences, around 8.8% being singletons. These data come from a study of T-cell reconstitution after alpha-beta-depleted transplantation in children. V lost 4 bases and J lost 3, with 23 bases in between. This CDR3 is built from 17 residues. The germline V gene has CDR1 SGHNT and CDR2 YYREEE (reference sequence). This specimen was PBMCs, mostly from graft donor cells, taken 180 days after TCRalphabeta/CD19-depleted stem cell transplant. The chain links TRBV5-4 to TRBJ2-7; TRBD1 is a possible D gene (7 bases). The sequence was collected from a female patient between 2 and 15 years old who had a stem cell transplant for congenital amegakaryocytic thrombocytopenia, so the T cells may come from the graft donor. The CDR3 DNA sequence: TGTGCCAGCAGCATCGGCGGGACAGCTGGATTGGGCTACGAGCAGTACTTC. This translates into CASSIGGTAGLGYEQYF. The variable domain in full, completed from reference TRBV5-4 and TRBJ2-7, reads ETGVTQSPTHLIKTRGQQVTLRCSSQSGHNTVSWYQQALGQGPQFIFQYYREEENGRGNFPPRFSGLQFPNYSSELNVNALELDDSALYLCASSIGGTAGLGYEQYFGPGTRLTVT.